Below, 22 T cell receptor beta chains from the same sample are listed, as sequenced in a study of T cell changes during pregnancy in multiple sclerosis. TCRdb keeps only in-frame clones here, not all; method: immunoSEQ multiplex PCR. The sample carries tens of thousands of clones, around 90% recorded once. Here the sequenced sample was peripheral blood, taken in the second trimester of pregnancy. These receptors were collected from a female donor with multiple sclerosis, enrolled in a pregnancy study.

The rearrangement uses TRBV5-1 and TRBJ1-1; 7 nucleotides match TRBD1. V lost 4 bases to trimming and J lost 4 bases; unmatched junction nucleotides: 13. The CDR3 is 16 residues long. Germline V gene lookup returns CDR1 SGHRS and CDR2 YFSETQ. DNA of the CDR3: TGCGCCAGCAGCCCTACCTTTAGGGGGCGAGGCACTGAAGCTTTCTTT. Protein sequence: CASSPTFRGRGTEAFF.

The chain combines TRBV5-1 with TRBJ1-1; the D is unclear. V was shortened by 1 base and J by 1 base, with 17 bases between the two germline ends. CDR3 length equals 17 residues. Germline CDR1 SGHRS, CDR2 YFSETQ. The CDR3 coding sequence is TGCGCCAGCAGCTTGCATCCCCTTAGGCAGGCGAACACTGAAGCTTTCTTT. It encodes CASSLHPLRQANTEAFF. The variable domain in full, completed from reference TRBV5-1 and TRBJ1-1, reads KAGVTQTPRYLIKTRGQQVTLSCSPISGHRSVSWYQQTPGQGLQFLFEYFSETQRNKGNFPGRFSGRQFSNSRSEMNVSTLELGDSALYLCASSLHPLRQANTEAFFGQGTRLTVV.

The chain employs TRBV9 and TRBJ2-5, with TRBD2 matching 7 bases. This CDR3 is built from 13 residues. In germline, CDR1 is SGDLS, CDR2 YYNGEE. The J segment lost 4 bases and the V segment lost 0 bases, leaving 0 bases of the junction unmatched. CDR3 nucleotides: TGTGCCAGCAGCGTAGGACTAGCAGAGACCCAGTACTTC. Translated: CASSVGLAETQYF.

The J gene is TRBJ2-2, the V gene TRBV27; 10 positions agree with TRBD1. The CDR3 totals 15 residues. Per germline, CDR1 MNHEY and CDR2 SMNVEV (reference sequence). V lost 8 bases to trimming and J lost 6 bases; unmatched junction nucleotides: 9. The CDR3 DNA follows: TGTGCCAGCGGTCCGGGACAGGGGATATCCGGGGAGCTGTTTTTT. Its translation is CASGPGQGISGELFF.

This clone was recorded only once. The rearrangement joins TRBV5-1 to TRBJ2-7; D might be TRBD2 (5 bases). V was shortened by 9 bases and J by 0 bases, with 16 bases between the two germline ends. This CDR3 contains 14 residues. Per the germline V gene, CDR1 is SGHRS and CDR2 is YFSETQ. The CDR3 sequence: CAIPPGFSSYEQYF. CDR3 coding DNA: TGCGCCATCCCACCGGGGTTCAGCTCCTACGAGCAGTACTTC.

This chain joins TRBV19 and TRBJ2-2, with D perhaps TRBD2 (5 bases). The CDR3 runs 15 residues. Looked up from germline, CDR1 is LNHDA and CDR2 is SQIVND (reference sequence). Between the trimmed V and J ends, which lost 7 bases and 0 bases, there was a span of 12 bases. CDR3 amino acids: CASTRRGTNTGELFF. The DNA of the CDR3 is TGTGCCAGTACTCGTCGGGGTACGAACACCGGGGAGCTGTTTTTT.

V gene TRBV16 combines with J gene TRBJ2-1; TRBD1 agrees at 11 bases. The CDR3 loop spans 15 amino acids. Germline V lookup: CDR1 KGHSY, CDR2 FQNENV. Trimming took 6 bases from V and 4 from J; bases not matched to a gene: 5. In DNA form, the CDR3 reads TGTGCCAGCAGTCGCCGGGACAGGGGGTACAATGAGCAGTTCTTC. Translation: CASSRRDRGYNEQFF. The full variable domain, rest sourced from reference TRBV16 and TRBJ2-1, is GEEVAQTPKHLVRGEGQKAKLYCAPIKGHSYVFWYQQVLKNEFKFLISFQNENVFDETGMPKERFSAKCLPNSPCSLEIQATKLEDSAVYFCASSRRDRGYNEQFFGPGTRLTVL.

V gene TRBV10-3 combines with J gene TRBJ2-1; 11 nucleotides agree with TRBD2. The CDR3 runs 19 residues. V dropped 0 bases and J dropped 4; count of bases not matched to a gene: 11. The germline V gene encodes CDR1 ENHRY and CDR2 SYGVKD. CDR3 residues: CAISESSGRAQILYNEQFF. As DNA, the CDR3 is TGTGCCATCAGTGAGTCTAGCGGGAGGGCTCAAATACTATACAATGAGCAGTTCTTC.

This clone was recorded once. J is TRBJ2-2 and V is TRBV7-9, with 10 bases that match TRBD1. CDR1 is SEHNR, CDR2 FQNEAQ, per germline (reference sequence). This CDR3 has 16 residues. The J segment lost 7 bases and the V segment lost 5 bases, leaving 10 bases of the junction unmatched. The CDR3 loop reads CASSLRQGAEGGELFF. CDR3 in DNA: TGTGCCAGCAGCCTCCGACAGGGGGCGGAAGGCGGGGAGCTGTTTTTT.

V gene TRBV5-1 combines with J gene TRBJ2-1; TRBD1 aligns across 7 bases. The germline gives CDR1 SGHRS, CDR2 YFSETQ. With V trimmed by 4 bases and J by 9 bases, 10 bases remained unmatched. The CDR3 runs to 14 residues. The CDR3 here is CASSKDRAEGEQFF. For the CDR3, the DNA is TGCGCCAGCAGCAAAGACAGGGCGGAAGGTGAGCAGTTCTTC.

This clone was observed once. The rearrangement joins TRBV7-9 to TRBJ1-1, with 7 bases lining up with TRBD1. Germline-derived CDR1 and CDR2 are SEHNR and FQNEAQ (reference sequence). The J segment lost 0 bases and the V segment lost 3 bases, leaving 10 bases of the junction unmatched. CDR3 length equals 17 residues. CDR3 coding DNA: TGTGCCAGCAGCTTCAGGGGGGTTGGGACTTTGAACACTGAAGCTTTCTTT. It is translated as CASSFRGVGTLNTEAFF.

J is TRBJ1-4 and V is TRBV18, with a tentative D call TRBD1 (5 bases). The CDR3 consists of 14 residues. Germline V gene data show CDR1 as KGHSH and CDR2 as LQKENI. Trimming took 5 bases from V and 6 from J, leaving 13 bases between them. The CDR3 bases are TGTGCCAGCTCAAAATCAGGGATTCATGAAAAACTGTTTTTT. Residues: CASSKSGIHEKLFF.

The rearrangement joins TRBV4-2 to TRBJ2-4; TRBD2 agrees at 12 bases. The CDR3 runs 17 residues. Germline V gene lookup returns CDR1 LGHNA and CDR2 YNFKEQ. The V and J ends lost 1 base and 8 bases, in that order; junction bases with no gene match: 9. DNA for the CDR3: TGTGCCAGCAGCCAAGGACTAGCGGGGGACTGGAGGGACATTCAGTACTTC. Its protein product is CASSQGLAGDWRDIQYF.

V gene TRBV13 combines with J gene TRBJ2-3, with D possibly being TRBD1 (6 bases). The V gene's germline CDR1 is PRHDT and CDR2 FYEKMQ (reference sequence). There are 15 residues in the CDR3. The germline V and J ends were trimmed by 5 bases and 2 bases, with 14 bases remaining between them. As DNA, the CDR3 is TGTGCCAGCAGCCCCTCAGGGGATTTCACAGATACGCAGTATTTT. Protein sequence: CASSPSGDFTDTQYF.

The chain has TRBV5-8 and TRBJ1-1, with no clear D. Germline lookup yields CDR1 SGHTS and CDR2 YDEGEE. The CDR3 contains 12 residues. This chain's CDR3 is CASSLLGTEAFF. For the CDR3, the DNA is TGTGCATCGTCCCTCCTCGGCACTGAAGCTTTCTTT.

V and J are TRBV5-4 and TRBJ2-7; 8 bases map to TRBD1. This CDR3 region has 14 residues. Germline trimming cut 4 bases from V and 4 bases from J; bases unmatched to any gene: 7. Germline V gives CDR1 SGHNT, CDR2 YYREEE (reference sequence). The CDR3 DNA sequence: TGTGCCAGCAGCGTAGACAGGGGTTCTTACGAGCAGTACTTC. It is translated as CASSVDRGSYEQYF.

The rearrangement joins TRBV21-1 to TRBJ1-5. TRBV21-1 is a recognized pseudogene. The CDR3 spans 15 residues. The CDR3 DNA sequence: TGTGCCAGCACCCCCCGGGGGGGGGCATGGCAGCCCCAGCATTTT. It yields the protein CASTPRGGAWQPQHF.

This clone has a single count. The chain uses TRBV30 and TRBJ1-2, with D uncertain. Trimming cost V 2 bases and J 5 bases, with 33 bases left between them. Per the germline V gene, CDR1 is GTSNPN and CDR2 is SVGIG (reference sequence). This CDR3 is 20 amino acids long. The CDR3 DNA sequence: TGTGCCTGGAGTAGTAACGCGATCCTCGAGCTACCCAGGTTTGGATATGGCTACACCTTC. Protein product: CAWSSNAILELPRFGYGYTF.

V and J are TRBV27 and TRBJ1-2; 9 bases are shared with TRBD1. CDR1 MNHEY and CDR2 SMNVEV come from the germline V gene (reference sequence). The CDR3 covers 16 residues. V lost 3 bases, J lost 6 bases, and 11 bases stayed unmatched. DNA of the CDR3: TGTGCCAGCAGTTTTACCGGGACAGGGATCATCAATGGCTACACCTTC. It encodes CASSFTGTGIINGYTF.

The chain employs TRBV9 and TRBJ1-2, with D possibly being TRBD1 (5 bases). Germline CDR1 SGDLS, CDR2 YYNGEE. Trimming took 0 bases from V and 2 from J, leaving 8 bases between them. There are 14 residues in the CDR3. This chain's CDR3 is CASSVDRGNYGYTF. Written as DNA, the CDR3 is TGTGCCAGCAGCGTAGATAGGGGAAACTATGGCTACACCTTC.

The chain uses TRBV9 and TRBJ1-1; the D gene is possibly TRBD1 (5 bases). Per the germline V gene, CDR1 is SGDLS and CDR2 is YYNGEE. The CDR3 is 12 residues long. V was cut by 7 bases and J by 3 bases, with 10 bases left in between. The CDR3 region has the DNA TGTGCCAGCGGACCAGGGTACACTGAAGCTTTCTTT. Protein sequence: CASGPGYTEAFF.

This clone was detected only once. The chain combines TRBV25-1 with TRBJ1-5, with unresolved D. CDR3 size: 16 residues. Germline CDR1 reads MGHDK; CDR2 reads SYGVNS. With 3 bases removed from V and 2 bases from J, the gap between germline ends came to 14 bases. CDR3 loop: CASSDHAGLGNQPQHF. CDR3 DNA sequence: TGTGCCAGCAGTGATCATGCGGGGTTGGGCAATCAGCCCCAGCATTTT. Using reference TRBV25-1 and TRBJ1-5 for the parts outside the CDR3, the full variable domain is EADIYQTPRYLVIGTGKKITLECSQTMGHDKMYWYQQDPGMELHLIHYSYGVNSTEKGDLSSESTVSRIRTEHFPLTLESARPSHTSQYLCASSDHAGLGNQPQHFGDGTRLSIL.